This T cell receptor (beta chain) came from a study of blood T cell repertoires in COVID-19. Whole-study context: Samples came from the United States, Italy and Spain, spanning acute and convalescent COVID-19.

Generated by immunoSEQ multiplex PCR, the TCRdb table keeps only in-frame clones and is missing some. The sample has 110,000 or so clones; about 85% are singletons. The trim removed 7 bases at V and 4 bases at J, leaving 5 bases unmatched. Per germline, CDR1 LNHDA and CDR2 SQIVND (reference sequence). The CDR3 extends over 15 amino acids. This chain links TRBV19 with TRBJ1-6, with TRBD1 matching over 9 bases. Sequenced material: peripheral blood. This receptor was identified in a human donor in a cohort sampled during active COVID-19. This CDR3 is CASIQGQGYNSPLHF. The CDR3 coding sequence is TGTGCCAGTATACAGGGACAGGGATATAATTCACCCCTCCACTTT.